The clone carrying this T cell receptor beta chain was observed at least ten times. Its specificity is unknown. The sample is drawn from a study of human T cells and chemical hapten exposure. In the study overall: Weekly scalp doses of diphenylcyclopropenone were given to patients during the approximately 25-week study.

The time point was: pre-sensitization, week 0. Treatment specified: therapeutic diphenylcyclopropenone sensitization with weekly scalp DPC. Total RNA was isolated from unfractionated whole blood. A single record per CDR3 protein comes from TCRdb applying MiXCR to the RACE reads. The data show over 85,000 distinct CDR3 sequences, 10% to 14% seen once. Study-wide findings and caveats: Large CDR3 similarity clusters arose significantly more often from expanded TCRs than from controls.

CDR1 is SQVTM and CDR2 is ANQGSEA in the germline V gene. The CDR3 contains 13 residues. Trimming cost V 4 bases and J 1 base, with 10 bases left between them. Sequenced material: whole blood, taken in connection with sensitization to the hapten diphenylcyclopropenone (DPC). The chain has TRBV29-1 and TRBJ2-5; D is possibly TRBD1 (5 bases). The clonotype was recovered from a woman aged 60 to 75 with alopecia areata. Some clones in this sample may be carry-over from other donors' samples. CDR3 DNA: TGCAGCGTTGTAAGGGGTCTCCAAGAGACCCAGTACTTC. Its protein product is CSVVRGLQETQYF.